This TCR beta chain was identified during a study of human T cells and chemical hapten exposure. This clonotype was seen ten or more times. Time point defined: patch test 2, 6 weeks after DPC sensitization. Treatment in this sample: therapeutic diphenylcyclopropenone sensitization with weekly scalp DPC. Phlebotomy was performed prior to application of every patch test. One entry per CDR3 protein, called by TCRdb with MiXCR from the RACE reads. The profile shows a few hundred thousand distinct CDR3 sequences, around 6% of them singletons. The sample consisted of whole blood, taken in connection with sensitization to the hapten diphenylcyclopropenone (DPC). This sequence originates from a woman aged 18-29 years with alopecia areata. Some clones in this sample may be carry-over from other donors' samples.

The chain's CDR3 is CASSRRTGAALSYNEQFF. The DNA of the CDR3 is TGTGCCAGCAGCCGTAGGACAGGGGCAGCCCTCTCCTACAATGAGCAGTTCTTC. This chain links TRBV7-2 with TRBJ2-1; 9 bases fit TRBD1. The CDR3 contains 18 residues. Germline CDR1 and CDR2: SGHTA and FQGNSA. V trimming: 5 bases; J trimming: 0 bases; junction bases outside the gene matches: 11.